Shown below are 18 T cell receptor beta chains from a single sample sequenced in a study of control samples from healthy donors and cancer patients. Only in-frame clones appear in the TCRdb table, and some are missing; sequencing was by immunoSEQ multiplex PCR. Of under 100,000 clones detected, approximately 93% appear once; the ten largest clones hold approximately 1.5%. The source material was blood. These TCRs come from a woman aged 30 to 39 in good health.

The V gene is TRBV5-4, the J gene TRBJ2-3, with D unclear. The CDR3 runs 15 residues. Trimming left V 1 base short and J 4 bases short, with 13 bases between. Germline V gives CDR1 SGHNT, CDR2 YYREEE (reference sequence). CDR3 region: CASSLRKMTADTQYF. CDR3 bases: TGTGCCAGCAGCTTGCGCAAGATGACTGCAGATACGCAGTATTTT.

The rearrangement links TRBV12-3 or TRBV12-4 to TRBJ2-1; 7 bases fit TRBD1. The CDR3 loop spans 13 amino acids. The J segment lost 8 bases and the V segment lost 3 bases, leaving 4 bases of the junction unmatched. The CDR3 bases are TGTGCCAGCAGTTTGAAGGGGGCACATGAGCAGTTCTTC. Protein product: CASSLKGAHEQFF.

V gene TRBV10-3 combines with J gene TRBJ2-3; 7 bases agree with TRBD2. The germline V gene encodes CDR1 ENHRY and CDR2 SYGVKD. CDR3 length: 14 amino acids. J lost 6 bases, V lost 7 bases, and 10 bases had no gene match. CDR3 region: CAIKVGGRADTQYF. The CDR3 coding sequence is TGTGCCATCAAGGTCGGCGGGAGAGCCGATACGCAGTATTTT.

V and J are TRBV2 and TRBJ1-5; no definite D call. Trimming pared 1 base from V and 0 bases from J, leaving 4 bases between. This CDR3 region has 14 residues. Germline CDR1 reads SNHLY; CDR2 reads FYNNEI. The CDR3 DNA follows: TGTGCCAGCAGTGAAGGACTTAGCAATCAGCCCCAGCATTTT. This encodes CASSEGLSNQPQHF.

The V and J genes are TRBV7-2 and TRBJ2-4; the match to TRBD2 covers 10 bases. Germline CDR1 SGHTA, CDR2 FQGNSA. Trimming at V came to 2 bases and at J to 1 base, leaving 2 bases not matched to a gene. There are 16 residues in the CDR3. CDR3 region: CASSLFSGGAKNIQYF. The CDR3 nucleotides read TGTGCCAGCAGCTTATTTAGCGGGGGGGCCAAAAACATTCAGTACTTC.

This sequence joins TRBV27 and TRBJ2-3; D call uncertain. The CDR3 sequence is 15 residues long. Germline V gives CDR1 MNHEY, CDR2 SMNVEV (reference sequence). Between the trimmed V and J ends, which lost 0 bases and 2 bases, there was a span of 9 bases. CDR3 coding DNA: TGTGCCAGCAGTTTATCCCGAGTGTTCACAGATACGCAGTATTTT. Its translation: CASSLSRVFTDTQYF.

This rearrangement joins TRBV2 to TRBJ2-7; 7 nucleotides align to TRBD2. CDR1 and CDR2 from the germline V gene are SNHLY and FYNNEI. V lost 1 base and J lost 6; bases outside the gene matches: 6. This CDR3 is 14 amino acids long. CDR3 residues: CASSEVHGRSEQYF. The DNA of the CDR3 is TGTGCCAGCAGTGAAGTTCACGGGAGGTCCGAGCAGTACTTC.

This rearrangement joins TRBV7-8 to TRBJ1-5, with 7 bases that match TRBD1. J gave up 4 bases and V 6 bases, and 6 bases lay outside the gene matches. CDR3 size: 14 residues. Germline assignment: CDR1 SGHVS and CDR2 FQNEAQ. The CDR3 spells CASSWNRGNQPQHF. The CDR3 bases are TGTGCCAGCAGTTGGAACAGGGGTAATCAGCCCCAGCATTTT.

V usage is TRBV5-6 and J usage is TRBJ1-2, with 7 bases fitting TRBD1. CDR1 and CDR2 from the germline V gene are SGHDT and YYEEEE. There are 14 residues in the CDR3. V was clipped by 4 bases and J by 0 bases; unmatched bases: 3. The CDR3 region is CASSETGTNYGYTF. The CDR3 DNA sequence: TGTGCCAGCAGCGAGACAGGGACTAACTATGGCTACACCTTC.

The V call is TRBV29-1, the J call TRBJ2-1; TRBD2 agrees at 10 bases. The CDR3 has 14 residues. V lost 4 bases to trimming and J lost 5 bases; unmatched junction nucleotides: 5. The germline V gene has CDR1 SQVTM and CDR2 ANQGSEA. CDR3 residues: CSVGLAGDHNEQFF. DNA for the CDR3: TGCAGCGTTGGGCTAGCGGGGGATCACAATGAGCAGTTCTTC.

The V gene is TRBV19, the J gene TRBJ2-1; 7 bases align to TRBD2. The CDR3 runs 14 residues. In germline, CDR1 is LNHDA, CDR2 SQIVND (reference sequence). The V gene end was trimmed by 5 bases and the J gene end by 4 bases; junction bases not matched to a gene: 5. The CDR3 protein is CASSLASGYNEQFF. As DNA, the CDR3 is TGTGCCAGTAGTCTGGCTAGCGGTTACAATGAGCAGTTCTTC.

The CDR3 region has the DNA TGTGCCAGCAACCCGGGTCCTCTCACAGATACGCAGTATTTT. Translating it yields CASNPGPLTDTQYF. V and J are TRBV3-1 (or the pseudogene TRBV3-2) and TRBJ2-3, with D unresolved. Germline V gene sequence: CDR1 LGHDT, CDR2 YNNKEL (reference sequence). Trimming took 7 bases from V and 2 from J, leaving 13 bases between them. The CDR3 consists of 14 residues.

J is TRBJ1-3 and V is TRBV9; 7 nucleotides match TRBD1. This CDR3 comprises 16 residues. The V segment lost 3 bases and the J segment 3 bases; nucleotides outside the gene matches: 9. Germline CDR1 and CDR2: SGDLS and YYNGEE. The CDR3 region is CASSERQGFGGNTIYF. In nucleotides, the CDR3 is TGTGCCAGCAGCGAGAGACAGGGATTCGGTGGAAACACCATATATTTT. The full variable domain, completed using reference TRBV9 and TRBJ1-3, is DSGVTQTPKHLITATGQRVTLRCSPRSGDLSVYWYQQSLDQGLQFLIQYYNGEERAKGNILERFSAQQFPDLHSELNLSSLELGDSALYFCASSERQGFGGNTIYFGEGSWLTVV.

The CDR3 DNA follows: TGTGCCAGCTCACCGGGACAGGGGCAATACGAGCAGTACTTC. The encoded protein is CASSPGQGQYEQYF. The gene calls are TRBV18 and TRBJ2-7; TRBD1 aligns across 10 bases. The CDR3 runs 14 residues. Trimming removed 3 bases from V and 4 bases from J; junction bases left unmatched: 3. CDR1 and CDR2 (germline): KGHSH, LQKENI.

This clone was recorded a few times. This sequence joins TRBV7-2 and TRBJ2-3; D remains unclear. Germline CDR1 is SGHTA and CDR2 is FQGNSA. This CDR3 has 11 amino acids. Trimming stripped 8 bases from V and 1 base from J, with 4 bases between. This CDR3 reads CASERTDTQYF. For the CDR3, the DNA is TGTGCCAGCGAGCGCACAGATACGCAGTATTTT.

CDR3 loop: CASSELGGGNTIYF. CDR3 DNA sequence: TGCGCCAGCAGTGAACTAGGAGGAGGAAACACCATATATTTT. The chain combines TRBV10-2 with TRBJ1-3, with D uncertain. The CDR3 sequence is 14 residues long. Trimming left V 3 bases short and J 4 bases short, with 10 bases between. CDR1 is WSHSY and CDR2 is SAAADI in the germline V gene.

The V gene is TRBV7-9, the J gene TRBJ1-2; no definite D call. Germline assignment: CDR1 SEHNR and CDR2 FQNEAQ (reference sequence). V was trimmed by 1 base and J by 7 bases, leaving 10 bases between them. The CDR3 runs 13 residues. CDR3 region: CASSLGELRGYTF. CDR3 nucleotides: TGTGCCAGCAGCTTAGGGGAACTCCGTGGCTACACCTTC.

This rearrangement joins TRBV28 to TRBJ1-1; D is ambiguous. With 2 bases removed from V and 7 bases from J, the gap between germline ends came to 5 bases. This CDR3 region has 11 residues. Germline CDR1 is MDHEN and CDR2 is SYDVKM. The CDR3 sequence: CASSLTGEAFF. The CDR3 region has the DNA TGTGCCAGCAGTTTAACCGGTGAAGCTTTCTTT.